This passage covers 18 T cell receptor beta chains from one sample sequenced in a study of blood T cell repertoires in COVID-19 (dated by TCRdb to about 2020). Receptor amplification or capture employed the immunoSEQ multiplex PCR assay. What TCRdb holds here is the immuneACCESS table cut down to in-frame rearrangements. Part of the clones is not present; checked against another copy, under half of the missing clones reflect an unresolved V gene, and the others are unexplained. In all, the sample holds some 64,000 clones, and roughly two thirds of those were seen once. The ten biggest clones cover roughly 49% of the sample. Sequencing was performed on PBMCs or T cells enriched from blood (not recorded which). Every receptor here comes from a woman in her sixties or seventies who had been exposed to COVID-19.

The chain joins TRBV28 to TRBJ1-2; weak D call: TRBD1 (5 bases). Germline V gene data show CDR1 as MDHEN and CDR2 as SYDVKM. This CDR3 contains 14 residues. Trimming took off 6 bases at V and 1 base at J, with 12 bases between the two ends. The CDR3 sequence: CASSSGTDNYGYTF. The CDR3 coding sequence is TGTGCCAGCAGCTCCGGGACTGATAACTATGGCTACACCTTC.

The chain has TRBV24-1 and TRBJ2-4; D unresolved. The V gene lost 5 bases and the J gene lost 6 bases, with 10 bases spanning the gap. The CDR3 is made up of 13 amino acids. CDR1 is KGHDR and CDR2 is SFDVKD in the germline V gene. The CDR3 reads CATSGDRRNIQYF. CDR3 nucleotides: TGTGCCACCAGTGGTGATAGGAGAAACATTCAGTACTTC.

V is TRBV19 and J is TRBJ1-5, with D hard to call. Germline assignment: CDR1 LNHDA and CDR2 SQIVND (reference sequence). The CDR3 contains 14 residues. Trimming removed 5 bases at V and 6 bases at J, with 14 bases between. The CDR3 sequence: CASSSSGPGQPQHF. In nucleotides, the CDR3 is TGTGCCAGTAGTTCGTCAGGTCCTGGTCAGCCCCAGCATTTT.

This sequence joins TRBV4-3 and TRBJ2-2, with 11 bases fitting TRBD2. The CDR3 is 18 residues long. From germline, CDR1 is LGHNA and CDR2 YSLEER. Trimming at V came to 1 base and at J to 6 bases, leaving 10 bases not matched to a gene. In DNA form, the CDR3 reads TGCGCCAGCAGCCAAGTAGTAGCGGGGGGGTCGCGAGCCGGGGAGCTGTTTTTT. Amino acids: CASSQVVAGGSRAGELFF.

The chain employs TRBV19 and TRBJ2-2, with TRBD1 identical over 9 bases. This CDR3 region has 14 residues. V was clipped by 9 bases and J by 0 bases; unmatched bases: 2. Germline V lookup: CDR1 LNHDA, CDR2 SQIVND (reference sequence). The CDR3 loop reads CASRTGANTGELFF. The CDR3 DNA reads as TGTGCCAGCCGGACAGGGGCGAACACCGGGGAGCTGTTTTTT.

This chain uses TRBV27 with TRBJ2-3; 7 bases agree with TRBD2. Trimming removed 6 bases from V and 2 bases from J; junction bases left unmatched: 14. The CDR3 length is 17 residues. Germline lookup yields CDR1 MNHEY and CDR2 SMNVEV (reference sequence). CDR3 residues: CASRGSGLAEITDTQYF. The CDR3 DNA is TGTGCCAGCAGGGGCAGCGGGCTAGCGGAAATCACAGATACGCAGTATTTT.

The sample holds a few counts of this clone. The chain recombines TRBV6-1 with TRBJ1-4; no clear D. Germline V gene lookup returns CDR1 MNHNS and CDR2 SASEGT. V lost 2 bases, J lost 5 bases, and 9 bases lay in between. This CDR3 has 14 amino acids. The CDR3 DNA follows: TGTGCCAGCAGTGAATCTGGCCCGAATGAAAAACTGTTTTTT. Translation: CASSESGPNEKLFF.

Only a few counts were recorded for this clone. The chain recombines TRBV19 with TRBJ1-4, with TRBD1 as a possible D gene (5 bases). Looked up from germline, CDR1 is LNHDA and CDR2 is SQIVND (reference sequence). Trimming shortened V by 6 bases and J by 4 bases, and 9 bases separated the two germline ends. The CDR3 has 13 amino acids. The CDR3 sequence: CASRDRVNEKLFF. The CDR3 DNA reads as TGTGCCAGTAGAGACAGAGTTAATGAAAAACTGTTTTTT.

CDR3 protein: CASSSYRTGANQPQHF. The CDR3, as DNA: TGTGCCAGCAGCTCATATAGGACAGGGGCCAATCAGCCCCAGCATTTT. V gene TRBV5-8 combines with J gene TRBJ1-5; 9 bases align to TRBD1. CDR1 and CDR2 from the germline V gene are SGHTS and YDEGEE. J gave up 3 bases and V 3 bases, and 7 bases lay outside the gene matches. The CDR3 is 16 residues long. The entire variable domain, with the rest obtained from reference TRBV5-8 and TRBJ1-5, is as follows: EAGVTQSPTHLIKTRGQQATLRCSPISGHTSVYWYQQALGLGLQFLLWYDEGEERNRGNFPPRFSGRQFPNYSSELNVNALELEDSALYLCASSSYRTGANQPQHFGDGTRLSIL.

CDR3 in amino acids: CASSLESLNGYTF. For the CDR3, the DNA is TGTGCCAGCAGTTTGGAGTCACTGAATGGCTACACCTTC. J is TRBJ1-2 and V is TRBV12-3 or TRBV12-4; D gene unclear. The V gene lost 3 bases and the J gene lost 6 bases, with 11 bases spanning the gap. CDR3 length: 13 amino acids.

The rearrangement joins TRBV15 to TRBJ1-1; no reliable D call. The CDR3 has 14 residues. Germline CDR1 LNHNV, CDR2 YYDKDF (reference sequence). V was cut by 0 bases and J by 8 bases, with 13 bases left in between. This chain's CDR3 is CATSRDAFTTEAFF. The CDR3 DNA is TGTGCCACCAGCAGAGACGCCTTCACGACAGAAGCTTTCTTT.

This clone was observed a single time. The DNA of the CDR3 is TGCAGCGTTGTGACAGCTAATGAGCAGTTCTTC. The encoded protein is CSVVTANEQFF. The chain is built from TRBV29-1 and TRBJ2-1; weak D call: TRBD1 (5 bases). The CDR3 sequence is 11 residues long. V dropped 4 bases and J dropped 7 bases, with 8 bases sitting between them. Germline CDR1 and CDR2: SQVTM and ANQGSEA.

This clone was counted once. One end of the junction is discordant with germline, which a read error may explain. CDR3 DNA sequence: TGTGCCAGCAGATCAGACCGGAACAGCGGGGAGCTGTTTTTT. Protein product: CASRSDRNSGELFF. This rearrangement joins TRBV2 to TRBJ2-2, with D hard to call. CDR3 length: 14 residues. The germline CDR1 and CDR2 sequences are SNHLY and FYNNEI.

This clone was picked up one time. The genes are TRBV21-1 and TRBJ2-2; the table names TRBD2, a call not compared with the DNA. TRBV21-1 is classified as a pseudogene. The CDR3 has 15 amino acids. The CDR3 bases are TGTGCCAGCAGCAAAGTTGGCAGGGAGGCTGGGGAGCTGTTTTTT. Translating it yields CASSKVGREAGELFF.

V gene TRBV28 combines with J gene TRBJ1-2; D is unresolved. Germline values: CDR1 MDHEN, CDR2 SYDVKM. Trimming left V 3 bases short and J 6 bases short, with 5 bases between. The CDR3 contains 11 residues. This CDR3 is CASSFRDGYTF. CDR3 DNA: TGTGCCAGCAGTTTTCGGGATGGCTACACCTTC.

The CDR3 nucleotides read TGCGCCAGCAGCCTTGACAGGGGGGACCAGCCCCAGCATTTT. This translates into CASSLDRGDQPQHF. The V gene is TRBV5-1, the J gene TRBJ1-5; TRBD1 agrees at 9 bases. Looked up from germline, CDR1 is SGHRS and CDR2 is YFSETQ. The CDR3 is made up of 14 amino acids. Unmatched junction bases numbered 6, after V lost 4 bases and J lost 7 bases.

Regarding this clone: Other DNA sequences in the same sample also yield this CDR3. The rearrangement joins TRBV7-2 to TRBJ1-1; 7 positions agree with TRBD1. With V trimmed by 5 bases and J by 1 base, 10 bases remained unmatched. The CDR3 covers 16 residues. Germline values: CDR1 SGHTA, CDR2 FQGNSA. The CDR3: CASSLSPGTANTEAFF. CDR3 nucleotide sequence: TGTGCCAGCAGCCTCTCGCCCGGGACAGCGAACACTGAAGCTTTCTTT.

This chain uses TRBV7-3 with TRBJ2-5; D possibly corresponds to TRBD2 (7 bases). The V gene lost 1 base and the J gene lost 1 base, with 10 bases spanning the gap. Per the germline V gene, CDR1 is SGHTA and CDR2 is FQGTGA. The CDR3 is 15 residues long. As DNA, the CDR3 is TGTGCCAGCAGCTTAAATGGGGGGGCCCAAGAGACCCAGTACTTC. Residues: CASSLNGGAQETQYF.